This entry lists 9 T cell receptor beta chains sequenced from one sample in a study of CD8 T cells in Susac syndrome. Random-hexamer reverse transcription was applied to roughly 0.5 to 1 ug RNA. TCRdb fed the immunoSEQ multiplex PCR reads into MiXCR, producing one record per CDR3 protein. The top ten clones hold around 0.15% of a sample with tens of thousands of distinct CDR3 sequences, 93% of them seen once. The sample comprised CD4+ T cells from PBMCs. These TCRs come from a human donor with Susac syndrome.

This chain uses TRBV20-1 with TRBJ1-5; D not resolved. Germline assignment: CDR1 DFQATT and CDR2 SNEGSKA (reference sequence). CDR3 length: 14 amino acids. V shed 1 base and J shed 9 bases, with 16 bases lying between them. In DNA, the CDR3 is TGCAGTGCTAGAGGTAACAGCCGACTGGCGCCCCAGCATTTT. Amino acid sequence: CSARGNSRLAPQHF.

In nucleotides, the CDR3 is TGTGCCTGGAGAGGTCGAGTGACAGGGAATGACGGCTACACCTTC. Its translation: CAWRGRVTGNDGYTF. V and J are TRBV30 and TRBJ1-2; 7 bases are a match to TRBD1. The germline V gene encodes CDR1 GTSNPN and CDR2 SVGIG (reference sequence). J gave up 8 bases and V 3 bases, and 15 bases lay outside the gene matches. CDR3 length: 15 amino acids.

This clonotype was seen a single time. The chain carries TRBV18 and TRBJ1-1; D is possibly TRBD1 (6 bases). V was pared by 3 bases and J by 8 bases, with 13 bases between. This CDR3 has 13 residues. Germline CDR1 is KGHSH and CDR2 is LQKENI. Here the CDR3 reads CASSPQRQEEAFF. CDR3 DNA: TGTGCCAGCTCACCCCAACGACAGGAGGAAGCTTTCTTT.

The chain employs TRBV28 and TRBJ1-5; the match to TRBD1 covers 9 bases. This CDR3 spans 15 amino acids. Germline V gene sequence: CDR1 MDHEN, CDR2 SYDVKM. V trimming: 6 bases; J trimming: 7 bases; junction bases outside the gene matches: 10. CDR3 residues: CASRPITGGRQPQHF. In nucleotides, the CDR3 is TGTGCCAGCAGACCCATAACAGGGGGCAGACAGCCCCAGCATTTT.

This chain links TRBV20-1 with TRBJ1-1; 7 bases map to TRBD1. The CDR3 has 14 amino acids. The junction had 12 bases not matched to a gene; V was cut back by 6 bases and J by 5 bases. Germline loops: CDR1 DFQATT, CDR2 SNEGSKA (reference sequence). CDR3 nucleotides: TGCAGTGCCCCGACCGGGACAGTTTTTACTGAAGCTTTCTTT. It encodes CSAPTGTVFTEAFF.

The V and J genes are TRBV7-2 and TRBJ2-6; 10 nucleotides line up with TRBD2. The CDR3 runs 19 residues. V was clipped by 1 base and J by 4 bases; unmatched bases: 10. Germline loops: CDR1 SGHTA, CDR2 FQGNSA. In nucleotides, the CDR3 is TGTGCCAGCAGCTTAGAAGGCGCGGCTAGCGGGGGCGGGGCCAACGTCCTGACTTTC. This gives the protein CASSLEGAASGGGANVLTF.

J is TRBJ2-5 and V is TRBV5-1, with TRBD2 identical over 9 bases. Germline loops: CDR1 SGHRS, CDR2 YFSETQ. J gave up 5 bases and V 7 bases, and 9 bases lay outside the gene matches. CDR3 length: 14 residues. DNA of the CDR3: TGCGCCAGCTCACCGGGACTAGCTTCGGAGACCCAGTACTTC. This codes for CASSPGLASETQYF.

The V call is TRBV28, the J call TRBJ1-2, with 10 bases lining up with TRBD1. The junction had 3 bases not matched to a gene; V was cut back by 4 bases and J by 7 bases. CDR1 MDHEN and CDR2 SYDVKM come from the germline V gene. This CDR3 comprises 13 residues. CDR3 sequence reads: CASSSTGGVGYTF. CDR3 DNA sequence: TGTGCCAGCAGTTCGACAGGGGGCGTTGGCTACACCTTC.

The genes are TRBV15 and TRBJ1-1, with a possible D match to TRBD1 (6 bases). V lost 0 bases, J lost 4 bases, and 15 bases lay in between. This CDR3 contains 16 residues. Germline CDR1 and CDR2: LNHNV and YYDKDF (reference sequence). This CDR3 is CATSRDLGGWITEAFF. CDR3 coding DNA: TGTGCCACCAGCAGAGATCTAGGGGGGTGGATCACTGAAGCTTTCTTT.